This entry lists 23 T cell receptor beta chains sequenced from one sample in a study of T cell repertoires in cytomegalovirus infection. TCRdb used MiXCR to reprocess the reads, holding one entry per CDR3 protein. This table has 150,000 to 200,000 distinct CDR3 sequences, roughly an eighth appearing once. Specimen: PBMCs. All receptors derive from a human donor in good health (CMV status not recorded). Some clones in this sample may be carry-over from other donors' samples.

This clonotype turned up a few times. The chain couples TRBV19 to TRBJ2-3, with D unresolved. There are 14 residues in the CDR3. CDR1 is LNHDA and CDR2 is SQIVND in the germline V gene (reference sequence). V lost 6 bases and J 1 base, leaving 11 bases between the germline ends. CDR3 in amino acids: CASSKLQGTDTQYF. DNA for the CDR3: TGTGCCAGTAGCAAGCTGCAGGGCACAGATACGCAGTATTTT. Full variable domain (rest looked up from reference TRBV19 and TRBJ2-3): DGGITQSPKYLFRKEGQNVTLSCEQNLNHDAMYWYRQDPGQGLRLIYYSQIVNDFQKGDIAEGYSVSREKKESFPLTVTSAQKNPTAFYLCASSKLQGTDTQYFGPGTRLTVL.

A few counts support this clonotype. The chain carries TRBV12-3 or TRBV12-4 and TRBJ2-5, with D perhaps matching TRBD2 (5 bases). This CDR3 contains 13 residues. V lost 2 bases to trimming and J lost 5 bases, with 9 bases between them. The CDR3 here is CASSLSGMETQYF. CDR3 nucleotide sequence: TGTGCCAGCAGTTTATCCGGGATGGAGACCCAGTACTTC.

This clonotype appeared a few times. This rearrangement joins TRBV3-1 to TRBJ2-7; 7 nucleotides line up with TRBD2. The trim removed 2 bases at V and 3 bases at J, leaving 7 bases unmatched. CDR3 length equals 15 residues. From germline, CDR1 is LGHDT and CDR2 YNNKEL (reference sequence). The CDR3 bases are TGTGCCAGCAGCCAAACAGCGGGATTTTTCTACGAGCAGTACTTC. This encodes CASSQTAGFFYEQYF.

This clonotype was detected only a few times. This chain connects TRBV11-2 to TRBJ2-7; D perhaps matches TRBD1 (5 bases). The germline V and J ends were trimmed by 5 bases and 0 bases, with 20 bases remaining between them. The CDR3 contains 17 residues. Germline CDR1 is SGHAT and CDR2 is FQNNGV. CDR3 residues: CASSPRTIFSSSYEQYF. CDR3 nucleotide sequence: TGTGCCAGCAGCCCACGGACAATTTTTAGTAGCTCCTACGAGCAGTACTTC. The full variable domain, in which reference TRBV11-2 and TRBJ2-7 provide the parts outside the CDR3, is EAGVAQSPRYKIIEKRQSVAFWCNPISGHATLYWYQQILGQGPKLLIQFQNNGVVDDSQLPKDRFSAERLKGVDSTLKIQPAKLEDSAVYLCASSPRTIFSSSYEQYFGPGTRLTVT.

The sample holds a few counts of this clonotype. The CDR3: CAIRGENTGELFF. CDR3 nucleotides: TGTGCCATCCGAGGGGAGAACACCGGGGAGCTGTTTTTT. V and J are TRBV10-3 and TRBJ2-2; either TRBD1 or TRBD2 may fit D (5 bases each). CDR1 and CDR2 (germline): ENHRY, SYGVKD. Deletions cut 8 bases from V and 1 base from J, with 8 bases between. The CDR3 spans 13 residues.

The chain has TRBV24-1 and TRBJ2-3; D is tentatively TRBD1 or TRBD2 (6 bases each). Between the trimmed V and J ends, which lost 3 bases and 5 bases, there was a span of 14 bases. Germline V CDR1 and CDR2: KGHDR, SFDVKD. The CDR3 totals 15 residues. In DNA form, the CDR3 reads TGTGCCACCAGTGATCAGGGGACGGGGGAAGATACGCAGTATTTT. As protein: CATSDQGTGEDTQYF.

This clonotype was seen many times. The CDR3 region is CASRSSSSSYNEQFF. The CDR3 DNA is TGTGCCAGCAGATCTAGTTCTAGCTCCTACAATGAGCAGTTCTTC. The chain recombines TRBV7-9 with TRBJ2-1; D call uncertain. The V end lost 6 bases, the J end lost 0 bases, and 12 bases lay between the germline ends. Germline V lookup: CDR1 SEHNR, CDR2 FQNEAQ (reference sequence). The length of the CDR3 is 15 residues.

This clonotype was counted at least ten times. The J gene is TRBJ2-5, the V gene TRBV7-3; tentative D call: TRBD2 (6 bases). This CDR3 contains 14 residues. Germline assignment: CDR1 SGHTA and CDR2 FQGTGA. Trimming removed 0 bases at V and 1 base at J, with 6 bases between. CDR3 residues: CASSLTGGQETQYF. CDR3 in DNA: TGTGCCAGCAGCTTAACGGGAGGCCAAGAGACCCAGTACTTC.

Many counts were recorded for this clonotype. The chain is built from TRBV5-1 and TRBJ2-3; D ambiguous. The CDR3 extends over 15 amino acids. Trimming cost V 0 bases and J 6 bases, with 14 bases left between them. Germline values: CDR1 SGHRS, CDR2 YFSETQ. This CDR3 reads CASSLEVRVRDTQYF. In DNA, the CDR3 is TGCGCCAGCAGCTTGGAGGTCCGGGTACGGGATACGCAGTATTTT.

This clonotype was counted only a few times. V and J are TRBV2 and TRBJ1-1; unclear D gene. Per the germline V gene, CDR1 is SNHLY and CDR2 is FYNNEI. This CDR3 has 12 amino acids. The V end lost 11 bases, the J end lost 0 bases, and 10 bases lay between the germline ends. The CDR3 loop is CAVGEMNTEAFF. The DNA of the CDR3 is TGTGCCGTTGGCGAAATGAACACTGAAGCTTTCTTT.

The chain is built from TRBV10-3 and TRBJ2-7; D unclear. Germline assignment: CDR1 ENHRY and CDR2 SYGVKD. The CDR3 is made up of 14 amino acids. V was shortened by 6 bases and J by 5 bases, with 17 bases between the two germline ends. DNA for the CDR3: TGTGCCATCAGAATCCCCGGGCTCCCCCACGAGCAGTACTTC. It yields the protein CAIRIPGLPHEQYF.

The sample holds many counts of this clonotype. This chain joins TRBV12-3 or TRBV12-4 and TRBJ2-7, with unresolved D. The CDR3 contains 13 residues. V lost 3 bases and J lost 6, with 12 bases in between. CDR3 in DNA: TGTGCCAGCAGTTTGACTCACGGAGTCGAGCAGTACTTC. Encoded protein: CASSLTHGVEQYF.

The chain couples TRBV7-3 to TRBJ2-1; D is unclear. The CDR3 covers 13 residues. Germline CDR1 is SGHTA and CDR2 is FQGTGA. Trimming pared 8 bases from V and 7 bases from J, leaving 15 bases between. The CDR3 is CASSGPPGNEQFF. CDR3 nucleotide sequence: TGTGCCAGCTCGGGTCCGCCTGGGAATGAGCAGTTCTTC.

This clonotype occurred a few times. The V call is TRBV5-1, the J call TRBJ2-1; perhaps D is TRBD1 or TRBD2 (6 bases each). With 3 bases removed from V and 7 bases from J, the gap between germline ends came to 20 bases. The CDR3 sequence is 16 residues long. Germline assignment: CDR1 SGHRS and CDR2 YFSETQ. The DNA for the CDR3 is TGCGCCAGCAGCTGGGGGGCTCGGGTAACGCGGAATGAGCAGTTCTTC. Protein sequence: CASSWGARVTRNEQFF.

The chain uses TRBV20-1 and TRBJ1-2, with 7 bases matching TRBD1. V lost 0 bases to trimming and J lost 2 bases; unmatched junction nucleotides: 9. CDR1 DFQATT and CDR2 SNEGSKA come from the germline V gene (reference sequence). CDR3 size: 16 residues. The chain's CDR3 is CSARDQTGVTNYGYTF. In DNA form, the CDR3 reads TGCAGTGCTAGAGATCAAACAGGGGTAACCAACTATGGCTACACCTTC.

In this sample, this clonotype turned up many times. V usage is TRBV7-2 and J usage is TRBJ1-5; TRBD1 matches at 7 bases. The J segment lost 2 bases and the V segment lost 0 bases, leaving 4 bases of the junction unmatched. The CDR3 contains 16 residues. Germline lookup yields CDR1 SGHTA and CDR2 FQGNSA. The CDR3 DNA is TGTGCCAGCAGCTTAGCGCAAACAGGGGGCAATCAGCCCCAGCATTTT. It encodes CASSLAQTGGNQPQHF.

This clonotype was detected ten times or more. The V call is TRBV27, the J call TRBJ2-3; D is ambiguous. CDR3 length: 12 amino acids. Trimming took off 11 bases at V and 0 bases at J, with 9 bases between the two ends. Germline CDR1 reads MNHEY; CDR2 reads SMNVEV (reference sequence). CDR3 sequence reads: CASVGSTDTQYF. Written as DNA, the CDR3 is TGTGCCTCTGTGGGGAGCACAGATACGCAGTATTTT.

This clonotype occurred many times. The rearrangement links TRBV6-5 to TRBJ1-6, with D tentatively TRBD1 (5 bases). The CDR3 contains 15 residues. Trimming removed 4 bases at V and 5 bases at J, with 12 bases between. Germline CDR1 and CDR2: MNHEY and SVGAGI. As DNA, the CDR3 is TGTGCCAGCAGTTCTGATGGGGGTCATAATTCACCCCTCCACTTT. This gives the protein CASSSDGGHNSPLHF.

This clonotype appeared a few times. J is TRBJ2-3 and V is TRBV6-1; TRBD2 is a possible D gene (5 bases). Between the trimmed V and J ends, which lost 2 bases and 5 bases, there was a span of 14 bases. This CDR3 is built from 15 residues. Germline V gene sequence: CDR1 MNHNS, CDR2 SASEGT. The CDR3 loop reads CASSEWAAGGDTQYF. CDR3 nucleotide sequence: TGTGCCAGCAGTGAATGGGCTGCAGGAGGAGATACGCAGTATTTT.

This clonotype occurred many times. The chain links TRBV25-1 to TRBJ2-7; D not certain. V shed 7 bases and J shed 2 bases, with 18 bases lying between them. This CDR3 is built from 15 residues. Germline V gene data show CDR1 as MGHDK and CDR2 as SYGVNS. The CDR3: CASIRETPLPYEQYF. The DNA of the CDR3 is TGTGCCAGCATCCGAGAAACGCCTCTTCCCTACGAGCAGTACTTC.

CDR3 in amino acids: CASSGTGQLSGNTIYF. In nucleotides, the CDR3 is TGCGCCAGCAGCGGGACAGGCCAACTCTCTGGAAACACCATATATTTT. The chain employs TRBV5-1 and TRBJ1-3; 8 nucleotides agree with TRBD1. Germline lookup yields CDR1 SGHRS and CDR2 YFSETQ. V was pared by 4 bases and J by 0 bases, with 6 bases of the junction left unmatched. The CDR3 runs to 16 residues.

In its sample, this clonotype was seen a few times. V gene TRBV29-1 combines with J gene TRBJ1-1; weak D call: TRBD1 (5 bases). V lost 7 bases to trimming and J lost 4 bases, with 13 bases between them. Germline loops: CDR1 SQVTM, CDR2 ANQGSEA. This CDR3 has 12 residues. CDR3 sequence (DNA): TGCAGCGCAGGGACCGGGGCCACTGAAGCTTTCTTT. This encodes CSAGTGATEAFF. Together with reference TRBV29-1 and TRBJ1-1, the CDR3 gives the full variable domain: SAVISQKPSRDICQRGTSLTIQCQVDSQVTMMFWYRQQPGQSLTLIATANQGSEATYESGFVIDKFPISRPNLTFSTLTVSNMSPEDSSIYLCSAGTGATEAFFGQGTRLTVV.

This CDR3 reads CASSEGQANTEAFF. In DNA form, the CDR3 reads TGTGCCAGCTCAGAGGGACAAGCGAACACTGAAGCTTTCTTT. V gene TRBV18 combines with J gene TRBJ1-1; D possibly corresponds to TRBD1 (6 bases). Germline V gene sequence: CDR1 KGHSH, CDR2 LQKENI. CDR3 size: 14 residues. The ends were cut back, 5 bases at V and 1 base at J, with 11 bases in the middle.